The clone carrying this T cell receptor (beta chain) occurred many times. Amplified TCR beta CDR3 regions derived from RNA transcripts. Initially, a first-round RT-PCR of the TCR CDR3 employed the HTBI primer set. Via MiXCR, TCRdb re-called the multiplex PCR reads, giving one row per CDR3 protein. Of fewer than 200,000 distinct CDR3 sequences in the sample, more than 15% were seen once. The source of the sample is a study of T cells in Graves' hyperthyroidism and ophthalmopathy. Germline loops: CDR1 LGHDT, CDR2 YNNKEL (reference sequence). V was trimmed by 4 bases and J by 6 bases, leaving 12 bases between them. The CDR3 consists of 13 residues.

The specimen sequenced was blood. V gene TRBV3-1 combines with J gene TRBJ1-1; D is perhaps TRBD1 (5 bases). This TCR was sampled from a woman aged 45-65 years with Graves' hyperthyroidism. The CDR3 DNA is TGTGCCAGCAGCCGATTGAGGGACGCTGAAGCTTTCTTT. It codes for CASSRLRDAEAFF. The whole variable domain, filled in from reference TRBV3-1 and TRBJ1-1, reads DTAVSQTPKYLVTQMGNDKSIKCEQNLGHDTMYWYKQDSKKFLKIMFSYNNKELIINETVPNRFSPKSPDKAHLNLHINSLELGDSAVYFCASSRLRDAEAFFGQGTRLTVV.